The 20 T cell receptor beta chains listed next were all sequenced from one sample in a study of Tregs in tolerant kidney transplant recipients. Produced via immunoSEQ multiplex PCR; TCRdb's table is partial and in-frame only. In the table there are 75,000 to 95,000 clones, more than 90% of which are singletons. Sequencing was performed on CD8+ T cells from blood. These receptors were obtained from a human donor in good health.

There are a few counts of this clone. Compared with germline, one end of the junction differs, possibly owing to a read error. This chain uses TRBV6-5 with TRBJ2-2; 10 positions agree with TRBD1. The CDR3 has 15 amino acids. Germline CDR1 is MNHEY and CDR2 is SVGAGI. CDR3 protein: CAIPRDRGGHRGAVF. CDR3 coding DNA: TGTGCCATCCCACGGGACAGGGGAGGACACCGGGGAGCTGTTTTT.

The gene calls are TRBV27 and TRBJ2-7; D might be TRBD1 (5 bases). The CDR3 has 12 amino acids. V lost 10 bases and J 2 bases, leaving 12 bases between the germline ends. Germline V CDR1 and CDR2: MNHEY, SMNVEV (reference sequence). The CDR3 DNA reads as TGTGCCACCAAGGGGCAAGCCTACGAGCAGTACTTC. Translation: CATKGQAYEQYF.

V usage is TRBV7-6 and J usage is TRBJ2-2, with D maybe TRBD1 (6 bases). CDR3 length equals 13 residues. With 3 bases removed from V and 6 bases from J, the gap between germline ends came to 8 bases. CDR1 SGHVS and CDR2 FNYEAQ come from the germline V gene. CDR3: CASSFSGAGELFF. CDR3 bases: TGTGCCAGCAGCTTTTCAGGGGCCGGGGAGCTGTTTTTT.

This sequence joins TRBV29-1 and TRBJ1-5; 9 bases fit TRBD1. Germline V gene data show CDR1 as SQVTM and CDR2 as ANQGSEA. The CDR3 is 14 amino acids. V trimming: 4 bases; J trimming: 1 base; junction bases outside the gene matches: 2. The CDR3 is CSVGDRDSNQPQHF. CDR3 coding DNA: TGCAGCGTTGGGGACAGGGACAGCAATCAGCCCCAGCATTTT.

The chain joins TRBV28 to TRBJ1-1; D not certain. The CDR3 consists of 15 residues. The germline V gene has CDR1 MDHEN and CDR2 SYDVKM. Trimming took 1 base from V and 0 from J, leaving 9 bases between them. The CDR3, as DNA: TGTGCCAGCAGTTTATCTTTGGCTATGAACACTGAAGCTTTCTTT. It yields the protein CASSLSLAMNTEAFF.

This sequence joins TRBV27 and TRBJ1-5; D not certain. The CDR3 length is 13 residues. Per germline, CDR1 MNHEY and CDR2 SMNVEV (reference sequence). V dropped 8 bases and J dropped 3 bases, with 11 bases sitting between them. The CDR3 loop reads CASGVWSNQPQHF. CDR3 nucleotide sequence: TGTGCCAGCGGGGTGTGGTCCAATCAGCCCCAGCATTTT.

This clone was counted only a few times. In DNA form, the CDR3 reads TGTGCCAGCAGTCAGAGGGAGGCACCCCTCCACTTT. Its protein product is CASSQREAPLHF. The chain joins TRBV27 to TRBJ1-6; D is uncertain. The V gene's germline CDR1 is MNHEY and CDR2 SMNVEV (reference sequence). Trimming stripped 5 bases from V and 11 bases from J, with 10 bases between. The CDR3 is 12 residues long.

The CDR3 protein is CASSLGLVHNEQFF. DNA of the CDR3: TGTGCCAGCAGCTTGGGCCTAGTCCACAATGAGCAGTTCTTC. The chain joins TRBV5-6 to TRBJ2-1; D is undetermined. CDR1 SGHDT and CDR2 YYEEEE come from the germline V gene. The V and J ends lost 0 bases and 5 bases respectively, with 9 bases between them. The CDR3 contains 14 residues.

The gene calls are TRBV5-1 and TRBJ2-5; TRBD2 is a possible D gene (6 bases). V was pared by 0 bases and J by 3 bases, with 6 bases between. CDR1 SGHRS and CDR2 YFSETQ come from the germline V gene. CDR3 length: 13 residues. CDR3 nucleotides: TGCGCCAGCAGCTTGGGACTAGAAGAGACCCAGTACTTC. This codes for CASSLGLEETQYF.

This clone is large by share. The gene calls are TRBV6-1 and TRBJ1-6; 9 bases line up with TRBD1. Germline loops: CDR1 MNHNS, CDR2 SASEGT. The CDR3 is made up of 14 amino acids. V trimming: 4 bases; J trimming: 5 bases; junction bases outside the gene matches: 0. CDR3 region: CASSGTGDNSPLHF. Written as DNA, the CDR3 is TGTGCCAGCAGTGGGACAGGGGATAATTCACCCCTCCACTTT.

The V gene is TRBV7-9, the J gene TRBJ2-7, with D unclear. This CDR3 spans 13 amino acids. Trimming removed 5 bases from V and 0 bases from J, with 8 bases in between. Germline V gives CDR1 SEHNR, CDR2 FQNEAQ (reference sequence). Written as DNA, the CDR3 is TGTGCCAGCAGCCCGGCGGACTCCTACGAGCAGTACTTC. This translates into CASSPADSYEQYF.

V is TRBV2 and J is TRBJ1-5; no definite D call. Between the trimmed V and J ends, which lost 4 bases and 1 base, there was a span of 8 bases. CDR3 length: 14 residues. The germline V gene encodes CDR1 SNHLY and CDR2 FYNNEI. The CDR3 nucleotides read TGTGCCAGCAGTGTCCCAGAGAGCAATCAGCCCCAGCATTTT. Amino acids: CASSVPESNQPQHF.

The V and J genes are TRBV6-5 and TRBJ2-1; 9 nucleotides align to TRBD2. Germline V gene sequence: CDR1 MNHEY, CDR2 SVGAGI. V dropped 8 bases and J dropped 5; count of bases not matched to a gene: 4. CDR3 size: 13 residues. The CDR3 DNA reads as TGTGCCAGCGGTCGACTAGCGGACAATGAGCAGTTCTTC. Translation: CASGRLADNEQFF.

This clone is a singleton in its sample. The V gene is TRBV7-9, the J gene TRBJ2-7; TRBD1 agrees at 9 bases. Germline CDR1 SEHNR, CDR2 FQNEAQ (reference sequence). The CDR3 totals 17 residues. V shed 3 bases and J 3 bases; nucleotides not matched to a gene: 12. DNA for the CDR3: TGTGCCAGCAGCTTCTTAAGTATGGGACAGGGAAACTACGAGCAGTACTTC. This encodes CASSFLSMGQGNYEQYF.

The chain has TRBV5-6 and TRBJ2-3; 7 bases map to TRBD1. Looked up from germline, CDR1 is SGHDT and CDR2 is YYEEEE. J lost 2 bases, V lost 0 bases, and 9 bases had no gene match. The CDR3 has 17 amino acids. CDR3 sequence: CASSLGVGTDLTDTQYF. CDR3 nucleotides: TGTGCCAGCAGCTTGGGGGTTGGGACAGACCTCACAGATACGCAGTATTTT.

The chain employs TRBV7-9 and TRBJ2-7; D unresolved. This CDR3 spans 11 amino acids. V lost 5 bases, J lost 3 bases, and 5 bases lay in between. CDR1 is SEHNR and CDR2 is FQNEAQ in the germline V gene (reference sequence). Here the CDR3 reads CASSIDYEQYF. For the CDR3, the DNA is TGTGCCAGCAGCATCGACTACGAGCAGTACTTC.

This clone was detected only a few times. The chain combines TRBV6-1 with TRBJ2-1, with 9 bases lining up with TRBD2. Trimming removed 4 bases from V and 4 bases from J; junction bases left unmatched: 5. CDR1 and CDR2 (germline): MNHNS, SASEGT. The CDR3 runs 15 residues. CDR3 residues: CASSVVREGYNEQFF. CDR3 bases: TGTGCCAGCAGTGTGGTGCGGGAGGGGTACAATGAGCAGTTCTTC.

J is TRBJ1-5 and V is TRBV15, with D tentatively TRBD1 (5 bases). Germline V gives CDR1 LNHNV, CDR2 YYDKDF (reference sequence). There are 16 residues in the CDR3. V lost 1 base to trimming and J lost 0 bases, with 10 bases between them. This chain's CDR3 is CATSRAPRASNQPQHF. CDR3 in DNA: TGTGCCACCAGCAGAGCCCCCAGGGCTAGCAATCAGCCCCAGCATTTT.

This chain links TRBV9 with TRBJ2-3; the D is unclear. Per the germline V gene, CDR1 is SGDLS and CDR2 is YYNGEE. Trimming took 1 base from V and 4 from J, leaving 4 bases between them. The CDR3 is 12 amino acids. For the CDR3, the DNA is TGTGCCAGCAGCGTAAACGCAGATACGCAGTATTTT. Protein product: CASSVNADTQYF.

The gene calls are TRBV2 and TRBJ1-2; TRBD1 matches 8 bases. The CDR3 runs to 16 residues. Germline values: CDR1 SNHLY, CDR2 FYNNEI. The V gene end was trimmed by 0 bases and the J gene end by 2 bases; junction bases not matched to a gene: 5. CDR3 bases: TGTGCCAGCAGTGAAGCGGCAGGGGGCGCGAACTATGGCTACACCTTC. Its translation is CASSEAAGGANYGYTF.